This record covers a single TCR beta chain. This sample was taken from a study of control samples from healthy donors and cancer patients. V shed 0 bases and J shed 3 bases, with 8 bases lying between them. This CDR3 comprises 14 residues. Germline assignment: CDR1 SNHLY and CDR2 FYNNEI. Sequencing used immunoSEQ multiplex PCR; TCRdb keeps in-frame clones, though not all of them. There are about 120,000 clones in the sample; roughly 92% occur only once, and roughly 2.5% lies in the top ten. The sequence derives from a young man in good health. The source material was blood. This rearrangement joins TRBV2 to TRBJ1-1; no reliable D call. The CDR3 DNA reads TGTGCCAGCAGTGAAGCAGCGGGGTACACTGAAGCTTTCTTT. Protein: CASSEAAGYTEAFF.